The rows below give T cell receptor beta chains drawn from one sample of a study of siplizumab effects on memory and regulatory T cells. Data came from immunoSEQ multiplex PCR; TCRdb stores just in-frame clones and leaves some out. This sample has roughly 100,000 clones, with about 92% found just once. Input material: CD4+ T cells sorted from blood. These receptors were obtained from a human donor in good health. Both conserved end residues are part of each CDR3. A D gene is named only where the DNA matches it firmly. The size field is filled for only some rows; it gives once, few, many or a size class.

V gene	J gene	D gene	clone size	CDR3 protein	CDR3 DNA
TRBV11-2	TRBJ1-5	.	.	CASSLGSSQPQHF	TGTGCCAGCAGCTTAGGTTCGAGTCAGCCCCAGCATTTT
TRBV7-2	TRBJ1-4	.	.	CASSLDGGGEKLFF	TGTGCCAGCAGCTTAGATGGGGGCGGTGAAAAACTGTTTTTT
TRBV6-1	TRBJ2-7	.	.	CASSEGRGTYEQYF	TGTGCCAGCAGTGAAGGCCGGGGAACCTACGAGCAGTACTTC
TRBV5-1	TRBJ2-2	.	.	CATHPALGYTGELFF	TGCGCCACCCATCCCGCGTTGGGATACACCGGGGAGCTGTTTTTT
TRBV27	TRBJ2-1	TRBD2	.	CASSSRTSGREEQFF	TGTGCCAGCAGTTCAAGGACTAGCGGGAGAGAGGAGCAGTTCTTC
TRBV5-1	TRBJ1-1	TRBD1	.	CASSQPGQLNTEAFF	TGCGCCAGCAGCCAACCGGGACAGTTGAACACTGAAGCTTTCTTT
TRBV30	TRBJ1-2	.	once	CAWSPVRLSGYTF	TGTGCCTGGAGCCCCGTTAGACTTTCAGGCTACACCTTC
TRBV7-3	TRBJ2-1	TRBD2	.	CASSWTSSNEQFF	TGTGCCAGCAGCTGGACTAGCTCTAATGAGCAGTTCTTC
TRBV28	TRBJ2-7	.	.	CASTRTAGRYEQYF	TGTGCCAGCACTCGGACGGCAGGGCGCTACGAGCAGTACTTC
TRBV10-3	TRBJ1-2	.	.	CAISESNWERDYGYTF	TGTGCCATCAGTGAGTCGAACTGGGAAAGGGACTATGGCTACACCTTC
TRBV29-1	TRBJ2-1	.	.	CSAAQLLGDEQFF	TGCAGCGCCGCACAACTCCTTGGGGATGAGCAGTTCTTC
TRBV5-4	TRBJ1-6	.	.	CASSLGAANSPLHF	TGTGCCAGCAGCTTGGGGGCCGCCAATTCACCCCTCCACTTT
TRBV5-1	TRBJ1-2	TRBD1	.	CASSISGTGTANYGYTF	TGCGCCAGCAGCATCTCCGGGACAGGGACAGCTAACTATGGCTACACCTTC
TRBV2	TRBJ2-5	.	.	CASRRQLQETQYF	TGTGCCAGCAGGAGGCAACTACAAGAGACCCAGTACTTC
TRBV29-1	TRBJ1-2	TRBD1	.	CSVERDSANYGYTF	TGCAGCGTTGAAAGGGACAGTGCTAACTATGGCTACACCTTC
TRBV5-1	TRBJ2-7	TRBD2	.	CASSWVRGVSEQYF	TGCGCCAGCAGCTGGGTGCGGGGGGTAAGTGAGCAGTACTTC
TRBV7-2	TRBJ2-2	.	.	CASSFGGRLGELFF	TGTGCCAGCAGCTTTGGGGGGCGCCTCGGGGAGCTGTTTTTT
TRBV5-1	TRBJ2-7	TRBD1	.	CASRAGTGPYEQYF	TGCGCCAGCAGAGCCGGGACAGGGCCCTACGAGCAGTACTTC
TRBV19	TRBJ1-1	TRBD1	.	CASFPGGVNTEAFF	TGTGCCAGTTTTCCAGGGGGGGTGAACACTGAAGCTTTCTTT
TRBV12-5	TRBJ2-5	.	.	CASGLNRGLETQYF	TGTGCTAGTGGTTTGAATAGGGGTTTGGAGACCCAGTACTTC
TRBV2	TRBJ2-7	.	.	CASSEGGLVEQYF	TGTGCCAGCAGTGAAGGCGGGCTTGTCGAGCAGTACTTC
TRBV6-1	TRBJ1-1	.	.	CASGWDSATEAFF	TGTGCCAGTGGTTGGGACTCCGCAACTGAAGCTTTCTTT
TRBV9	TRBJ1-2	.	.	CASSVGGSNTDYGYTF	TGTGCCAGCAGCGTAGGGGGGAGCAATACCGACTATGGCTACACCTTC
TRBV28	TRBJ2-1	TRBD2	.	CASSSTSGATGNEQFF	TGTGCCAGCAGTTCAACTAGCGGGGCGACCGGCAATGAGCAGTTCTTC
TRBV2	TRBJ1-2	.	.	CASSTNPWSYTF	TGTGCCAGCAGCACCAACCCCTGGAGCTACACCTTC
TRBV6-6	TRBJ2-7	TRBD1	.	CASSYSQGQSYEQYF	TGTGCCAGCAGTTACTCGCAGGGACAGAGCTACGAGCAGTACTTC
TRBV5-1	TRBJ1-1	TRBD1	.	CASSPGDRGPFSEAFF	TGCGCCAGCAGCCCAGGGGACAGGGGGCCATTTTCTGAAGCTTTCTTT
TRBV5-4	TRBJ1-2	.	.	CASSPLTGNYGYTF	TGTGCCAGCAGCCCACTTACAGGGAACTATGGCTACACCTTC
TRBV5-1	TRBJ1-3	.	.	CASSQTPPALLSGNTIYF	TGCGCCAGCAGCCAGACACCTCCCGCGCTCCTCTCTGGAAACACCATATATTTT
TRBV18	TRBJ2-7	.	.	CASSPLRGLGFEQYF	TGTGCCAGCTCACCACTTCGGGGCCTGGGTTTCGAGCAGTACTTC
TRBV30	TRBJ2-7	.	.	CAWKLPWEADEQYF	TGTGCCTGGAAGCTCCCCTGGGAGGCAGACGAGCAGTACTTC
TRBV11-2	TRBJ1-5	.	.	CASSLSQGRFQHF	TGTGCCAGCAGCTTAAGCCAGGGTCGTTTCCAGCATTTT
TRBV30	TRBJ2-4	.	.	CAWNADIQYF	TGTGCCTGGAATGCGGACATTCAGTACTTC
TRBV4-1	TRBJ2-1	.	.	CASSPGTEQFF	TGCGCCAGCAGCCCCGGGACAGAGCAGTTCTTC
TRBV10-2	TRBJ2-3	.	.	CASSKKGQGGDTQYF	TGCGCCAGCTCGAAAAAAGGACAAGGGGGAGATACGCAGTATTTT